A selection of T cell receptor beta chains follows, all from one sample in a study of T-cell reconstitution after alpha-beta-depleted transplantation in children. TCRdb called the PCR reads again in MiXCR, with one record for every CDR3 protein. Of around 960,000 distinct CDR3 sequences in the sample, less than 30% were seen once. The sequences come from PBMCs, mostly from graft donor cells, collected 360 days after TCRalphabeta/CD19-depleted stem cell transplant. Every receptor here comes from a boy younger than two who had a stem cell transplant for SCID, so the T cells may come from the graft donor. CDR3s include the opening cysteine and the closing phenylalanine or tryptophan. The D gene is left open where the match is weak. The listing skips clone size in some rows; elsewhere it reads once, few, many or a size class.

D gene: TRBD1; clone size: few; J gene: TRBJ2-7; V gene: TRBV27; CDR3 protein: CASSLFQGQGAVQYF; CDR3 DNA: TGTGCCAGCAGTTTATTTCAGGGACAGGGGGCAGTGCAGTACTTC
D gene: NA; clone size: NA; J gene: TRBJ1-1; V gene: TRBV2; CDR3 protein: CASQGGTEAFF; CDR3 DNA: TGTGCCAGTCAGGGTGGGACTGAAGCTTTCTTT
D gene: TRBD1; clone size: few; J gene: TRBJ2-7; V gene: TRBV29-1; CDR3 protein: CSVGGTGLYEQYF; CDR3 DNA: TGCAGCGTTGGGGGGACAGGGTTATACGAGCAGTACTTC
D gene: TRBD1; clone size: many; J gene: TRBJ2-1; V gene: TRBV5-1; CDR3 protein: CASSLAGTGYNEQFF; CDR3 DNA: TGCGCCAGCAGCTTGGCCGGGACAGGGTACAATGAGCAGTTCTTC
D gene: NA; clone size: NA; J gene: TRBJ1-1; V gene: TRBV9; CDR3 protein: CASTPFGSNTEAFF; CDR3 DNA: TGTGCCAGCACCCCATTCGGATCGAACACTGAAGCTTTCTTT
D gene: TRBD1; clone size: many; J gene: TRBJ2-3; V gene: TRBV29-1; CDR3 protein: CSVETGALDTQYF; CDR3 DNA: TGCAGCGTTGAGACAGGGGCATTAGATACGCAGTATTTT
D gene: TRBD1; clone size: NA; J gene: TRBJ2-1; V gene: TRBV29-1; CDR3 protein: CSAGQGALNEQFF; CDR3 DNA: TGCAGCGCCGGACAGGGGGCGCTAAATGAGCAGTTCTTC
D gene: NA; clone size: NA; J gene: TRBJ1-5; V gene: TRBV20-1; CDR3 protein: CSAREPQGHQPQHF; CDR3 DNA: TGCAGTGCTAGAGAACCGCAGGGCCATCAGCCCCAGCATTTT
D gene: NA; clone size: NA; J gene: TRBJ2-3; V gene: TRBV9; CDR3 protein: CASSVRAGRTDTQYF; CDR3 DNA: TGTGCCAGCAGCGTAAGGGCGGGGCGGACAGATACGCAGTATTTT
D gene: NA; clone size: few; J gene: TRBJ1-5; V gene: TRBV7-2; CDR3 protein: CASSLGAFSNQPQHF; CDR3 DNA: TGTGCCAGCAGCTTAGGGGCTTTTAGCAATCAGCCCCAGCATTTT
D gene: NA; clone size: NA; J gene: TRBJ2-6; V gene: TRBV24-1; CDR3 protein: CATSDSGTGANVLTF; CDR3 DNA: TGTGCCACCAGTGATTCGGGGACTGGGGCCAACGTCCTGACTTTC
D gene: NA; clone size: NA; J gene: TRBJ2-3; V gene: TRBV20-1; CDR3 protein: CSARESPGLHLSTDTQYF; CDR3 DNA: TGCAGTGCTAGAGAGAGTCCGGGACTCCACTTGAGCACAGATACGCAGTATTTT
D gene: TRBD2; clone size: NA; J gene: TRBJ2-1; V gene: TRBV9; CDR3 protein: CASSVVGTSGVDEQFF; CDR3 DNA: TGTGCCAGCAGCGTAGTTGGGACTAGCGGGGTAGATGAGCAGTTCTTC
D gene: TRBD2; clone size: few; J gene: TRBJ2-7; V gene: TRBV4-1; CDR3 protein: CASSRGLAGVEQYF; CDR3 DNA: TGCGCCAGCAGCCGGGGACTAGCGGGGGTTGAGCAGTACTTC
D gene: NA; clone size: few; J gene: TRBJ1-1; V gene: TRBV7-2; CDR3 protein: CASSLEAGDPEAFF; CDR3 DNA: TGTGCCAGCAGCTTAGAGGCGGGGGATCCTGAAGCTTTCTTT
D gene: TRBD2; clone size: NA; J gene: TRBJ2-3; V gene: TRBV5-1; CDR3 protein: CASSLGRLAGTYTDTQYF; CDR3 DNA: TGCGCCAGCAGCTTGGGTCGACTAGCGGGGACCTACACAGATACGCAGTATTTT
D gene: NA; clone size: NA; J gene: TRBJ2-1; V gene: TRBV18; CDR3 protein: CASSPGPGRSFNEQFF; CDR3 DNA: TGTGCCAGCTCACCCGGACCGGGACGGTCCTTCAATGAGCAGTTCTTC
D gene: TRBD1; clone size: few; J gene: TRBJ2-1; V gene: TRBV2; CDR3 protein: CASSQWDRAIYNEQFF; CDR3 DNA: TGTGCCAGCAGTCAGTGGGACAGGGCGATATACAATGAGCAGTTCTTC
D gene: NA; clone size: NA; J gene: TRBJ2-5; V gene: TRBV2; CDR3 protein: CASSAGRTQYF; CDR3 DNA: TGTGCCAGCAGTGCCGGCCGGACCCAGTACTTC
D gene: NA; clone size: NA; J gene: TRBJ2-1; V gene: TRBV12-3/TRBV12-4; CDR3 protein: CAITQGGDSYNEQFF; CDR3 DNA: TGTGCCATCACTCAGGGCGGAGACTCCTACAATGAGCAGTTCTTC
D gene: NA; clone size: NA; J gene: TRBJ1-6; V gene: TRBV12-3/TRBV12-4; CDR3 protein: CASSQHTAFNSPLHF; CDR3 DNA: TGTGCCAGCAGCCAACACACAGCGTTTAATTCACCCCTCCACTTT
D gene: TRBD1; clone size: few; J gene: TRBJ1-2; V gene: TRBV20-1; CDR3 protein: CSARGTGIYGYTF; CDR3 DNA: TGCAGTGCTAGGGGGACAGGGATCTATGGCTACACCTTC
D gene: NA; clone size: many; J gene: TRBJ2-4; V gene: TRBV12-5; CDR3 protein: CAGGAPANIQYF; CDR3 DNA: TGTGCTGGGGGAGCTCCGGCCAACATTCAGTACTTC
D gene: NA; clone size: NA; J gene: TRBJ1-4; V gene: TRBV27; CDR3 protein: CASQRGGANEKLFF; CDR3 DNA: TGTGCCAGCCAAAGGGGGGGTGCTAATGAAAAACTGTTTTTT
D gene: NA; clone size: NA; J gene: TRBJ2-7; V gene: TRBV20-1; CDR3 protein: CSARGTGKPYEQYF; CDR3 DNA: TGCAGTGCTAGAGGAACAGGGAAGCCCTACGAGCAGTACTTC
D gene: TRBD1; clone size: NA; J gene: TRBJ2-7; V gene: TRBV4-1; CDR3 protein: CASSQDSRGLYEQYF; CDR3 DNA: TGCGCCAGCAGCCAAGATAGCAGGGGGCTCTACGAGCAGTACTTC
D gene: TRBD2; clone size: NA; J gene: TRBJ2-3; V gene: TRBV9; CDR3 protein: CASNPGLAWADTQYF; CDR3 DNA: TGTGCCAGCAATCCGGGACTAGCCTGGGCAGATACGCAGTATTTT
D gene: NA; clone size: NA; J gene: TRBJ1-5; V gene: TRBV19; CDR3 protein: CASSIVGVAQPQHF; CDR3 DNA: TGTGCCAGTAGTATAGTGGGGGTAGCTCAGCCCCAGCATTTT
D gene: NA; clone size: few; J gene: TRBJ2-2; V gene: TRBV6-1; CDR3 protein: CASSDILQFNSIGELFF; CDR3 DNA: TGTGCCAGCAGTGACATCTTACAGTTCAACTCGATCGGGGAGCTGTTTTTT
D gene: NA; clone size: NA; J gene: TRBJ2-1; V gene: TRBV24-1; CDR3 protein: CATRAGGGGLYNEQFF; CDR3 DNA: TGTGCCACCAGAGCCGGGGGCGGGGGCCTCTACAATGAGCAGTTCTTC
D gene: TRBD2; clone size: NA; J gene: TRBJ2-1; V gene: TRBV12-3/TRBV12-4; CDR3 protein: CASMGGPSEQFF; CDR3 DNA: TGTGCCAGCATGGGAGGGCCCAGTGAGCAGTTCTTC
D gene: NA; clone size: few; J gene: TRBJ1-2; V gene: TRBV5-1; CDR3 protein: CASSYGDSDGYTF; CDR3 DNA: TGCGCCAGCAGCTACGGCGACAGCGATGGCTACACCTTC
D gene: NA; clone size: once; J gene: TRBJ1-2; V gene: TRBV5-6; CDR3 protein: CASSTGTYGYTF; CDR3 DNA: TGTGCCAGCAGCACCGGGACCTATGGCTACACCTTC
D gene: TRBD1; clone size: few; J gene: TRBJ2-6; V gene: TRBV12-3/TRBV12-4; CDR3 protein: CASSRQGASGANVLTF; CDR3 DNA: TGTGCCAGCAGTCGTCAGGGGGCAAGTGGGGCCAACGTCCTGACTTTC
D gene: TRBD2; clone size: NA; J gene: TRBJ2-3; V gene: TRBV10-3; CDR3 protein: CAISDFNSGGADTQYF; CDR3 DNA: TGTGCCATCAGTGACTTCAATAGCGGGGGTGCAGATACGCAGTATTTT
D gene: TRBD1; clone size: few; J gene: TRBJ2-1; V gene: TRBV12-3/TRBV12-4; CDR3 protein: CASSQGQGARNEQFF; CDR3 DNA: TGTGCCAGCAGCCAGGGACAGGGGGCGCGCAATGAGCAGTTCTTC
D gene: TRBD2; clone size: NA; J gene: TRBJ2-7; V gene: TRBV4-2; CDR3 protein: CASSRDYSHSYEQYF; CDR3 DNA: TGTGCCAGCAGCCGGGACTACAGCCACTCCTACGAGCAGTACTTC
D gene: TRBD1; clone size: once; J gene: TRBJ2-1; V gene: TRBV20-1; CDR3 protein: CSARRDRVRGNEQFF; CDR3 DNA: TGCAGTGCGAGGAGGGACAGGGTAAGGGGCAATGAGCAGTTCTTC
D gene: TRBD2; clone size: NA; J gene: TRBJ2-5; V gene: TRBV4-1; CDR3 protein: CASSQERLGGLGQETQYF; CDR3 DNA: TGCGCCAGCAGCCAAGAACGCCTGGGCGGACTAGGACAAGAGACCCAGTACTTC
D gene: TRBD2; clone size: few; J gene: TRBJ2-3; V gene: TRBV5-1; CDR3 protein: CASSPTPSGFSTDTQYF; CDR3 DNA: TGCGCCAGCAGCCCGACCCCTAGCGGCTTCAGCACAGATACGCAGTATTTT
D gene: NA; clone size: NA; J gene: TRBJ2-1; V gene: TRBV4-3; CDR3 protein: CASSQDLFVWGNDNEQFF; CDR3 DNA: TGCGCCAGCAGCCAAGATCTCTTCGTATGGGGCAACGACAATGAGCAGTTCTTC
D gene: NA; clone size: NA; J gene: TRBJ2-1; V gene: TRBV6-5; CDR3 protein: CASSYDSRSYNEQFF; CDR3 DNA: TGTGCCAGCAGTTACGACAGCCGCTCCTACAATGAGCAGTTCTTC
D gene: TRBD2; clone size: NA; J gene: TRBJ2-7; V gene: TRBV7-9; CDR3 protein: CASSTRGGNEQYF; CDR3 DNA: TGTGCCAGCAGCACCCGGGGGGGCAACGAGCAGTACTTC
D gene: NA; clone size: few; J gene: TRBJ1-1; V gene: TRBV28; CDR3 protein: CASSLDSGTEAFF; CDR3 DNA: TGTGCCAGCAGCTTGGATAGTGGCACTGAAGCTTTCTTT
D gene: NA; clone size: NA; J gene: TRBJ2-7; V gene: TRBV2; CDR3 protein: CASSGGQGTDSYEQYF; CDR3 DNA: TGTGCCAGCAGTGGAGGGCAGGGGACTGACTCCTACGAGCAGTACTTC
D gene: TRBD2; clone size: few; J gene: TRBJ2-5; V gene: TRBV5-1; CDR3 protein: CASSLNSGVQETQYF; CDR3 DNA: TGCGCCAGCAGCTTGAATAGCGGGGTTCAAGAGACCCAGTACTTC
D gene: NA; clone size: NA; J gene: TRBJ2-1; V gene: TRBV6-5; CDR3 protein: CASRSIYEQFF; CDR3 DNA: TGTGCCAGCAGGTCAATATATGAGCAGTTCTTC
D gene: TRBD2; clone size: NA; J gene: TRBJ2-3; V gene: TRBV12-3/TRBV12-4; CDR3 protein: CASSLRRGGLVLSTDTQYF; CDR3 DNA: TGTGCCAGCAGTTTGAGGCGGGGGGGGCTGGTGTTGAGCACAGATACGCAGTATTTT
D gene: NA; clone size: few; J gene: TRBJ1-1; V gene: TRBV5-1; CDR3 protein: CASRAGVEAFF; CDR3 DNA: TGCGCCAGCAGGGCAGGGGTTGAAGCTTTCTTT
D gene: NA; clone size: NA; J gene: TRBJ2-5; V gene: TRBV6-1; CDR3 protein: CASSERGLIQETQYF; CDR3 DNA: TGTGCCAGCAGTGAAAGGGGACTCATCCAAGAGACCCAGTACTTC
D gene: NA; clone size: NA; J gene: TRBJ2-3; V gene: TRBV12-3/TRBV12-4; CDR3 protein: CASSFRGVRGGSSTDTQYF; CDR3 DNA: TGTGCCAGCAGTTTCCGAGGAGTTCGCGGGGGCTCTAGCACAGATACGCAGTATTTT